These T cell receptor beta chains were read from a single sample in a study of blood T cell repertoires in COVID-19. Sequenced by immunoSEQ multiplex PCR; TCRdb stores in-frame clones only, minus some. The profile shows about 88,000 clones, 85% to 90% of them singletons. The sequenced sample consisted of peripheral blood. The origin of the receptors is a woman between 70 and 85 years old with acute or convalescent COVID-19. Both conserved end residues are part of each CDR3. The D gene is left open where the match is weak. Only part of the rows carry a size: once, few, many, or a class if the clone is expanded.

j_call clone_size v_call d_call cdr3_aa cdr3_nt
TRBJ2-3 . TRBV11-3 . CASSHSLQGGTDTQYF TGTGCCAGCAGCCACTCCCTCCAGGGCGGCACAGATACGCAGTATTTT
TRBJ1-4 . TRBV30 TRBD1 CAWSPGGEKLFF TGTGCCTGGAGTCCAGGGGGTGAAAAACTGTTTTTT
TRBJ2-1 . TRBV10-1 . CASSEGGSGYNEQFF TGCGCCAGCAGTGAGGGGGGGAGCGGTTACAATGAGCAGTTCTTC
TRBJ1-6 few TRBV4-3 TRBD1 CASSQDMGQGYSPLHF TGCGCCAGCAGCCAAGATATGGGACAGGGATATTCACCCCTCCACTTT
TRBJ1-1 . TRBV29-1 . CSGQGLNTEAFF TGCAGCGGTCAGGGCCTGAACACTGAAGCTTTCTTT
TRBJ1-2 once TRBV9 . CASSATMELGYTF TGTGCCAGCAGCGCAACAATGGAGCTGGGCTACACCTTC
TRBJ1-1 . TRBV5-1 . CASSRTVGTEAFF TGCGCCAGCAGCCGGACAGTGGGAACTGAAGCTTTCTTT
TRBJ2-2 . TRBV6-5 . CASRLGLAGELFF TGTGCCAGCCGACTGGGGCTGGCCGGGGAGCTGTTTTTT
TRBJ2-2 . TRBV24-1 . CATSLRTPNTGELFF TGTGCCACCAGTCTAAGGACACCGAACACCGGGGAGCTGTTTTTT
TRBJ2-3 . TRBV7-2 TRBD2 CASSFNLLGGAGVDTQYF TGTGCCAGCAGCTTTAACTTGTTAGGCGGGGCGGGGGTAGATACGCAGTATTTT
TRBJ2-5 . TRBV6-2/TRBV6-3 TRBD2 CASSPRSSGYLKETQYF TGTGCCAGCAGTCCCCGTAGTAGCGGGTATCTTAAAGAGACCCAGTACTTC
TRBJ2-1 . TRBV4-2 TRBD2 CASSQWTSVSYNEQFF TGTGCCAGCAGCCAATGGACTAGCGTAAGCTATAATGAGCAGTTCTTC
TRBJ2-1 . TRBV12-3/TRBV12-4 . CASSLRQASEQFF TGTGCCAGCAGTTTAAGACAGGCGAGTGAGCAGTTCTTC
TRBJ2-3 . TRBV11-2 TRBD2 CASSRGLAGGPVTDTQYF TGTGCCAGCAGCCGGGGACTAGCGGGGGGGCCTGTCACAGATACGCAGTATTTT
TRBJ1-2 once TRBV3-1/TRBV3-2 . CASSQYPATVTTNYGYTF TGTGCCAGCAGCCAATACCCCGCGACAGTTACGACTAACTATGGCTACACCTTC
TRBJ1-5 once TRBV7-2 . CASSLGQPNQPQHF TGTGCCAGCAGCTTAGGACAGCCAAATCAGCCCCAGCATTTT
TRBJ1-1 . TRBV6-6 . CASSPGGAVEAFF TGTGCCAGCAGCCCCGGAGGGGCGGTTGAAGCTTTCTTT
TRBJ2-1 . TRBV5-1 . CASSPGDAYNEQFF TGCGCCAGCAGCCCGGGGGACGCCTACAATGAGCAGTTCTTC
TRBJ2-5 . TRBV6-2/TRBV6-3 . CASSLGRETQYF TGTGCCAGCAGTCTAGGGAGGGAGACCCAGTACTTC
TRBJ2-3 few TRBV28 . CASSPLVGGADTQYF TGTGCCAGCAGTCCCTTAGTGGGGGGTGCAGATACGCAGTATTTT
TRBJ1-2 . TRBV19 TRBD1 CASSAQGAPGYTF TGTGCCAGTAGTGCACAGGGGGCGCCTGGCTACACCTTC
TRBJ1-3 . TRBV2 . CASSQNPGDSGNTIYF TGTGCCAGCAGCCAAAACCCCGGTGACTCTGGAAACACCATATATTTT
TRBJ2-1 . TRBV24-1 . CATSVQAPYEQFF TGTGCCACCAGTGTACAGGCCCCATATGAGCAGTTCTTC
TRBJ1-1 . TRBV18 . CASSRSAGWDTEAFF TGTGCCAGCTCACGCTCCGCGGGGTGGGACACTGAAGCTTTCTTT
TRBJ1-6 . TRBV4-1 . CASSSREDYDNSPLHF TGCGCCAGCAGCAGCAGGGAGGACTATGATAATTCACCCCTCCACTTT
TRBJ1-5 . TRBV15 TRBD1 CATSSDTGGRGNQPQHF TGTGCCACCAGCAGCGACACAGGGGGCCGTGGCAATCAGCCCCAGCATTTT
TRBJ2-5 . TRBV6-5 TRBD2 CASSLDTSGRKTQYF TGTGCCAGCAGCCTGGATACTAGCGGGAGAAAGACCCAGTACTTC
TRBJ1-2 few TRBV28 . CASSPSAGNYGYTF TGTGCCAGCAGTCCCTCGGCAGGGAACTATGGCTACACCTTC
TRBJ1-2 . TRBV4-3 TRBD1 CASSQRDRGNDYGYTF TGCGCCAGCAGCCAACGGGACAGGGGGAACGACTATGGCTACACCTTC